The clone carrying this T cell receptor beta chain was seen a few times. The data stem from a study of blood T cell repertoires in COVID-19. Study information: Sites in the United States, Italy and Spain provided acute and convalescent COVID-19 samples. Nucleic acid was either cDNA or gDNA, and it came from T cells, B-cell-depleted T cells, or PBMCs.

The length of the CDR3 is 13 residues. Trimming took 3 bases from V and 9 from J, leaving 11 bases between them. Germline assignment: CDR1 KGHDR and CDR2 SFDVKD. In the original workflow: Amplification with reference gene primers provided the estimates of nucleated cell counts. Some clones are missing from TCRdb's copy, which holds only in-frame ones; the method was immunoSEQ multiplex PCR. V and J calls and clone size come straight from that table; D and trimming were deduced from the DNA. The sample lists nearly 300,000 clones, 88% occurring once. The chain joins TRBV24-1 to TRBJ2-1; D possibly corresponds to TRBD2 (5 bases). The receptor comes from a woman aged 25 to 45 who had recovered from COVID-19. Sequenced material: peripheral blood. For the CDR3, the DNA is TGTGCCACCAGTGATGCCCTGGACTTTGAGCAGTTCTTC. Its translation: CATSDALDFEQFF.